These T cell receptor beta chains were read from a single sample in a study of blood T cell repertoires in COVID-19. Method: immunoSEQ multiplex PCR; TCRdb's copy keeps in-frame clones and lacks some. The sample includes roughly 500,000 clones, 88% of them seen just once. The sample consisted of PBMCs or T cells enriched from blood (not recorded which). These receptors were collected from a middle-aged woman who had recovered from COVID-19. Both conserved end residues are part of each CDR3. The order of the fields is J gene, V gene, clone size, D gene, CDR3 DNA, CDR3 protein. D genes are given only for firm matches. A clone size is listed for some rows: how often the clone was seen (once, few, many), or a class if it is expanded.

TRBJ1-1 TRBV3-1/TRBV3-2 . TRBD1 TGTGCCAGCAGCCCGCCCGGCAGGGGGGAAGCTTTCTTT CASSPPGRGEAFF
TRBJ2-2 TRBV19 . TRBD1 TGTGCCAGTAGTTTGTATGGGACAGGGAACACCGGGGAGCTGTTTTTT CASSLYGTGNTGELFF
TRBJ2-6 TRBV11-2 . TRBD2 TGTGCCAGCAGCTTAGGCCCGGGACTAGCGGGAGTGGGGGCCAACGTCCTGACTTTC CASSLGPGLAGVGANVLTF
TRBJ2-7 TRBV7-9 . TRBD2 TGTGCCAGCAGCCCAAGCGGGAGACCCCCCTACGAGCAGTACTTC CASSPSGRPPYEQYF
TRBJ2-7 TRBV5-6 . TRBD1 TGTGCCAGCAGCTGGACAGGGAAGTACGAGCAGTACTTC CASSWTGKYEQYF
TRBJ1-2 TRBV15 . TRBD1 TGTGCCACCAGCACAGGGGGCGCATACTATGGCTACACCTTC CATSTGGAYYGYTF
TRBJ2-5 TRBV19 . TRBD2 TGTGCCAGTAGTATTAGCGGGAGGGGCGGGGAGACCCAGTACTTC CASSISGRGGETQYF
TRBJ1-6 TRBV19 . . TGTGCCAGTCGCTTACGGGATTCACCCCTCCACTTT CASRLRDSPLHF
TRBJ1-5 TRBV30 . . TGTGCCTGGAGTAAATGGAGGGCAGCTAGTAGCAATCAGCCCCAGCATTTT CAWSKWRAASSNQPQHF
TRBJ1-3 TRBV18 . . TGTGCCAGCTCACCAATGGCTCAGGGGCCCCTATCCTCTGGAAACACCATATATTTT CASSPMAQGPLSSGNTIYF
TRBJ1-2 TRBV29-1 . TRBD1 TGCAGCGTTGAAGGAGGGGGACAGTTGGTCTATGGCTACACCTTC CSVEGGGQLVYGYTF
TRBJ2-2 TRBV7-2 . . TGTGCCAGCAGCTTGGGGACTGCCCCTCAGGGGGAGCTGTTTTTT CASSLGTAPQGELFF
TRBJ2-7 TRBV7-2 . . TGTGCCAGCAGCCGCTCCGGGACTGAGGTCGAGCAGTACTTC CASSRSGTEVEQYF
TRBJ1-2 TRBV5-1 . TRBD1 TGCGCCAGCAGACCGGGACAGGGGATCGGTGGCTACACCTTC CASRPGQGIGGYTF
TRBJ2-7 TRBV4-3 . TRBD1 TGCGCCAGCAGTGCCGGACAGGGCCGCTACGAGCAGTACTTC CASSAGQGRYEQYF
TRBJ1-6 TRBV30 many . TGTGCCTGGAGTGAAACACAGAATTCACCCCTCCACTTT CAWSETQNSPLHF
TRBJ2-1 TRBV10-1 . . TGCGCCAGCAGTGATGGGCTAGCTTACAATGAGCAGTTCTTC CASSDGLAYNEQFF
TRBJ1-6 TRBV18 . TRBD1 TGTGCCAGCTCACCCCAACAGGGGGATGGTTCACCCCTCCACTTT CASSPQQGDGSPLHF
TRBJ2-3 TRBV27 . . TGTGCCAGCAAATTCAGAGGAGGAGATACGCAGTATTTT CASKFRGGDTQYF
TRBJ2-2 TRBV20-1 . . TGCAGTGCTAGTAAACAGCCTTTTGGCGGGGAGCTGTTTTTT CSASKQPFGGELFF
TRBJ2-3 TRBV29-1 . TRBD2 TGCAGCGCGGGGAGGGCTAGCGGGAGCACAGATACGCAGTATTTT CSAGRASGSTDTQYF
TRBJ2-3 TRBV5-1 . . TGCGCCAGCAGCTTGTATCTAACGGGATACACAGATACGCAGTATTTT CASSLYLTGYTDTQYF
TRBJ2-1 TRBV30 . . TGTGCCTGGAGTGCTGGGGAGAGGGATGAGCAGTTCTTC CAWSAGERDEQFF
TRBJ2-1 TRBV5-4 once . TGTGCCAGCACCCTTTCACGGGGGTTCTACAATGAGCAGTTCTTC CASTLSRGFYNEQFF
TRBJ2-7 TRBV19 few TRBD1 TGTGCCAGTAGTATCCTCGGGACAGACGAGCAGTACTTC CASSILGTDEQYF
TRBJ2-5 TRBV19 . . TGTGCCAGTAGGGATTGGAGGGCCGGGGAGACCCAGTACTTC CASRDWRAGETQYF
TRBJ1-5 TRBV2 . . TGTGCCAGCAAGGACACACCAAATCAGCCCCAGCATTTT CASKDTPNQPQHF
TRBJ1-6 TRBV4-2 once . TGTGCCAGCAGCCAAGTTGGTGGGAGAGGCCGTAATTCACCCCTCCACTTT CASSQVGGRGRNSPLHF
TRBJ1-2 TRBV7-2 . . TGTGCCAGCAGCTCCCGCTCAGCGGGGGCGAACTATGGCTACACCTTC CASSSRSAGANYGYTF
TRBJ1-1 TRBV3-1/TRBV3-2 . TRBD1 TGTGCCAACGGACGGACAGGGGAAAACACTGAAGCTTTCTTT CANGRTGENTEAFF
TRBJ2-7 TRBV2 . TRBD2 TGTGCCAGCAGCGGGACTAGCGGTAAACGCTCCTACGAGCAGTACTTC CASSGTSGKRSYEQYF
TRBJ2-2 TRBV3-1/TRBV3-2 . TRBD1 TGTGCCAGCAGCCAATACAGGGGTGGGGAGCTGTTTTTT CASSQYRGGELFF
TRBJ1-1 TRBV9 . . TGTGCCAGCAGCGTAGGTTCCTATGGACAGCTAAACACTGAAGCTTTCTTT CASSVGSYGQLNTEAFF
TRBJ1-6 TRBV3-1/TRBV3-2 once . TGTGCCAGCAGCAGGCAGGCCGACTCACCCCTCCACTTT CASSRQADSPLHF
TRBJ2-5 TRBV20-1 once . TGCAGTGCTGGGGGGAAAGAGACCCAGTACTTC CSAGGKETQYF
TRBJ2-3 TRBV9 . TRBD2 TGTGCCAGCAGCTTTAGCGGGACTAGCACAGATACGCAGTATTTT CASSFSGTSTDTQYF
TRBJ2-1 TRBV5-4 . TRBD2 TGTGCCAGCAGCTCCGGGACTAGCGTTTACAATGAGCAGTTCTTC CASSSGTSVYNEQFF
TRBJ2-2 TRBV5-1 once . TGCGCCAGCAGCTCTTCAGGGAATGACGGGGAGCTGTTTTTT CASSSSGNDGELFF
TRBJ2-3 TRBV6-2/TRBV6-3 . TRBD1 TGTGCCAGCATCTACTCCGGGACAGGGAGCACAGATACGCAGTATTTT CASIYSGTGSTDTQYF
TRBJ1-1 TRBV25-1 . . TGTGCCAGCAGTGAGAGGAGGAACACTGAAGCTTTCTTT CASSERRNTEAFF
TRBJ1-5 TRBV3-1/TRBV3-2 . TRBD1 TGTGCCAGCAGCCAAGGGGGACAGGGGAATCAGCCCCAGCATTTT CASSQGGQGNQPQHF
TRBJ2-1 TRBV11-2 . TRBD2 TGTGCCAGCAGCCCCCGACTAGCGGGAGGGGCCTACAATGAGCAGTTCTTC CASSPRLAGGAYNEQFF
TRBJ1-1 TRBV5-1 once TRBD1 TGCGCCAGCAGCTTACAACAGGGGTTGAACACTGAAGCTTTCTTT CASSLQQGLNTEAFF
TRBJ2-2 TRBV5-1 few . TGCGCCAGCAGGGTGAGGCAAACACCCGGGGAGCTGTTTTTT CASRVRQTPGELFF
TRBJ2-3 TRBV7-9 . TRBD1 TGTGCCAGCAGCTTAGACAGGGGATGGAGTACGCAGTATTTT CASSLDRGWSTQYF
TRBJ1-1 TRBV7-6 . TRBD1 TGTGCCAGCAGCCCAAACAGGGGGCAGGGGGAAGCTTTCTTT CASSPNRGQGEAFF
TRBJ2-7 TRBV3-1/TRBV3-2 . . TGTGCCAGCAGTTTCAGGGGGGTACTTGGCGAGCAGTACTTC CASSFRGVLGEQYF
TRBJ2-3 TRBV29-1 once TRBD2 TGCAGCGTTGAAGGGGCTAGCGGGGGCACAGATACGCAGTATTTT CSVEGASGGTDTQYF
TRBJ2-1 TRBV11-2 . . TGTGCCAGCAGCCGATCCCTTGGCGGACTAAGGGGTGAGCAGTTCTTC CASSRSLGGLRGEQFF
TRBJ1-2 TRBV4-1 . TRBD1 TGCGCCAGCAGCTCACGACAGGGGCAGTTCTATGGCTACACCTTC CASSSRQGQFYGYTF
TRBJ1-1 TRBV10-1 . . TGCGCCAGCAGTGATTGTAAAGCTTTCTTT CASSDCKAFF
TRBJ1-5 TRBV30 . TRBD1 TGTGCCTGGAGTCCGGGACAGGGGAGCAATCAGCCCCAGCATTTT CAWSPGQGSNQPQHF
TRBJ2-1 TRBV29-1 . TRBD2 TGCAGCGTTGGCCATGGGCTAGCGGGGGGACGCACCTACAATGAGCAGTTCTTC CSVGHGLAGGRTYNEQFF
TRBJ2-3 TRBV9 once . TGTGCCAGCAGCGGTGCTATGGAGAGACGCACAGATACGCAGTATTTT CASSGAMERRTDTQYF
TRBJ2-2 TRBV9 . . TGTGCCAGCAGCGTAGCCCTAACAGGGACCGGGGAGCTGTTTTTT CASSVALTGTGELFF
TRBJ1-2 TRBV9 . . TGTGCCAGCAGCGTAGATGCGGGGGCGTATAACTATGGCTACACCTTC CASSVDAGAYNYGYTF
TRBJ2-7 TRBV7-6 . TRBD2 TGTGCCAGCAGCTTAGCTTTGCGGGAGGGTACGTACGAGCAGTACTTC CASSLALREGTYEQYF